The present T cell receptor beta chain was sequenced within a study of CD8+CD57+ T cells in acquired aplastic anemia. Study information: Roughly 3 ug was the average amount of DNA from sorted CD4+ and CD8+ cells.

With termini counted, the CDR3 has 13 amino acids. Germline V gives CDR1 SGHVS, CDR2 FQNEAQ. The authors sequenced patients whose flow cytometry had shown CD8+CD57+ cell expansion. Genomic DNA provided the template from which TCR beta VDJ and CDR3 profiles were obtained. TCRdb called the reads again in MiXCR, with one record for every CDR3 protein. The sample contains roughly 250,000 distinct CDR3 sequences, 82% of which appear only once. About this clonotype itself: The CDR3 end shows no conserved phenylalanine or tryptophan, and so a read error is likely. Because the CDR3's place on the DNA is in doubt, the DNA is left out and the CDR3 is given as listed by TCRdb.

V is TRBV7-8 and J is TRBJ1-2; no DNA check was done on the table's D call, TRBD1. The material sequenced was sorted CD4+, CD8+, or CD8+CD57+ T cells (not recorded which) from PBMCs. This receptor was identified in a human donor with aplastic anemia. The CDR3 sequence: CASSLHPDGTAPS.